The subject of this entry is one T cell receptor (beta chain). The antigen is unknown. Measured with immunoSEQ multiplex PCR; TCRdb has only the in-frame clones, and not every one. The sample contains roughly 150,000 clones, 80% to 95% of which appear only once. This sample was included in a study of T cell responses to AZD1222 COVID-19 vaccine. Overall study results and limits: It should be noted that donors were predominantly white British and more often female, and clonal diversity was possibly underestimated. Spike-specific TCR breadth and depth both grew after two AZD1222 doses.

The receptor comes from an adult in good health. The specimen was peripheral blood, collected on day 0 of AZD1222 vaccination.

This CDR3 reads CASSTMGHSNQPQHF. Written as DNA, the CDR3 is TGTGCCAGCAGTACTATGGGCCATAGCAATCAGCCCCAGCATTTT. The rearrangement uses TRBV7-2 and TRBJ1-5, with no clear D. This CDR3 has 15 residues. The germline CDR1 and CDR2 sequences are SGHTA and FQGNSA. The germline V and J ends were trimmed by 6 bases and 0 bases, with 12 bases remaining between them.